These 21 T cell receptor beta chains were sequenced from one sample in a study of OX40 agonist ivuxolimab in advanced cancers. Produced via immunoSEQ multiplex PCR; TCRdb's table is partial and in-frame only. The table shows more than 35,000 clones, with approximately 86% occurring only once. Sequenced here: CD4+ or CD8+ T cells sorted from blood, sampled in a trial of the OX40 agonist ivuxolimab. Receptor source: an adult with an advanced solid tumor such as melanoma, head and neck, liver or kidney cancer.

The chain is built from TRBV12-5 and TRBJ1-2; no clear D. This CDR3 has 12 amino acids. Germline CDR1 is LGHNT and CDR2 is FRNRAP. Trimming took off 1 base at V and 4 bases at J, with 4 bases between the two ends. CDR3 region: CASGLESYGYTF. CDR3 nucleotide sequence: TGTGCTAGTGGTTTGGAGAGCTATGGCTACACCTTC.

This clone came up a few times. This sequence joins TRBV10-3 and TRBJ2-2; 11 bases are a match to TRBD1. V lost 5 bases, J lost 5 bases, and 7 bases stayed unmatched. Looked up from germline, CDR1 is ENHRY and CDR2 is SYGVKD. The CDR3 is 16 amino acids. The CDR3 is CAISPWTGGPTGELFF. The DNA for the CDR3 is TGTGCCATCAGTCCTTGGACAGGGGGCCCGACCGGGGAGCTGTTTTTT.

The chain carries TRBV27 and TRBJ1-6; D is unresolved. The CDR3 is made up of 12 amino acids. The V end was cut by 7 bases, the J end by 6 bases, with 7 bases between. Germline lookup yields CDR1 MNHEY and CDR2 SMNVEV (reference sequence). The CDR3 DNA is TGTGCCAGCAAAGGAGGTAATTCACCCCTCCACTTT. Translating it yields CASKGGNSPLHF.

V and J are TRBV7-3 and TRBJ2-5, with TRBD2 identical over 11 bases. The CDR3 length is 15 residues. CDR1 and CDR2 from the germline V gene are SGHTA and FQGTGA. The trim removed 3 bases at V and 5 bases at J, leaving 5 bases unmatched. Written as DNA, the CDR3 is TGTGCCAGCAGCTTTAGCGGGGGGGCGATGGAGACCCAGTACTTC. As protein: CASSFSGGAMETQYF.

The chain recombines TRBV6-5 with TRBJ1-1; D not certain. Looked up from germline, CDR1 is MNHEY and CDR2 is SVGAGI. The CDR3 runs to 15 residues. V lost 0 bases and J 1 base, leaving 9 bases between the germline ends. CDR3 nucleotide sequence: TGTGCCAGCAGTTACTCCCTTGAGGGGAACACTGAAGCTTTCTTT. Translated, it gives CASSYSLEGNTEAFF.

J is TRBJ2-2 and V is TRBV5-4; 9 positions match TRBD1. The CDR3 contains 15 residues. The V segment lost 0 bases and the J segment 3 bases; nucleotides outside the gene matches: 0. CDR1 is SGHNT and CDR2 is YYREEE in the germline V gene (reference sequence). In nucleotides, the CDR3 is TGTGCCAGCAGCTTGGGGGACAGGGACACCGGGGAGCTGTTTTTT. This encodes CASSLGDRDTGELFF. Full variable domain (rest looked up from reference TRBV5-4 and TRBJ2-2): ETGVTQSPTHLIKTRGQQVTLRCSSQSGHNTVSWYQQALGQGPQFIFQYYREEENGRGNFPPRFSGLQFPNYSSELNVNALELDDSALYLCASSLGDRDTGELFFGEGSRLTVL.

This clone was seen a single time. The chain joins TRBV5-1 to TRBJ1-2, with D perhaps matching TRBD1 (5 bases). Trimming shortened V by 5 bases and J by 0 bases, and 11 bases separated the two germline ends. CDR1 and CDR2 from the germline V gene are SGHRS and YFSETQ. There are 14 residues in the CDR3. The CDR3 sequence: CASRATEANYGYTF. CDR3 sequence (DNA): TGCGCCAGCAGAGCGACAGAAGCTAACTATGGCTACACCTTC.

This chain uses TRBV11-1 with TRBJ2-1; TRBD1 matches 11 bases. The CDR3 runs 15 residues. Germline loops: CDR1 SGHAT, CDR2 FQDESV (reference sequence). V shed 4 bases and J 5 bases; nucleotides not matched to a gene: 4. The CDR3 region is CASSYGQGANNEQFF. Written as DNA, the CDR3 is TGTGCCAGCAGCTACGGACAGGGGGCCAACAATGAGCAGTTCTTC.

Details on this clone: Other DNA sequences from this sample encode an identical CDR3 as well. The chain links TRBV11-2 to TRBJ2-7; 10 bases are a match to TRBD1. The CDR3 contains 15 residues. The V gene's germline CDR1 is SGHAT and CDR2 FQNNGV. Trimming at V came to 5 bases and at J to 3 bases, leaving 7 bases not matched to a gene. The CDR3 spells CASSGRDRGNYEQYF. CDR3 DNA: TGTGCCAGCAGCGGCCGGGACAGGGGAAACTACGAGCAGTACTTC.

This chain uses TRBV18 with TRBJ1-3, with D tentatively TRBD1 (6 bases). Germline CDR1 KGHSH, CDR2 LQKENI. V lost 3 bases and J lost 0, with 15 bases in between. This CDR3 is built from 17 residues. The CDR3 here is CASSPYRDNGSGNTIYF. The CDR3 DNA sequence: TGTGCCAGCTCACCCTACAGGGATAATGGCTCTGGAAACACCATATATTTT.

This CDR3 reads CASSLDERFENIQYF. The DNA for the CDR3 is TGTGCCAGCAGCTTAGATGAGAGGTTTGAAAACATTCAGTACTTC. This rearrangement joins TRBV7-8 to TRBJ2-4, with D unclear. Germline CDR1 is SGHVS and CDR2 is FQNEAQ. This CDR3 is 15 amino acids long. Trimming pared 1 base from V and 5 bases from J, leaving 12 bases between.

The chain employs TRBV30 and TRBJ2-7; D not certain. Germline V gene sequence: CDR1 GTSNPN, CDR2 SVGIG (reference sequence). The CDR3 has 13 residues. Trimming took 3 bases from V and 2 from J, leaving 11 bases between them. The CDR3 nucleotides are TGTGCCTGGAGAAGTGTCACCACCTACGAGCAGTACTTC. It translates to CAWRSVTTYEQYF.

The gene calls are TRBV27 and TRBJ1-4, with TRBD1 as a possible D gene (6 bases). Trimming took 4 bases from V and 17 from J, leaving 14 bases between them. Germline V CDR1 and CDR2: MNHEY, SMNVEV (reference sequence). The CDR3 has 11 residues. Here the CDR3 DNA reads TGTGCCAGCAGTTCCACAGGGCCCGAATTTTTT. This translates into CASSSTGPEFF.

The chain combines TRBV5-6 with TRBJ2-5; TRBD1 might be the D (5 bases). CDR1 SGHDT and CDR2 YYEEEE come from the germline V gene. V was clipped by 1 base and J by 2 bases, with 15 bases between them. This CDR3 has 16 amino acids. As DNA, the CDR3 is TGTGCCAGCAGCTTGTTGATAGGGGTGAATCAAGAGACCCAGTACTTC. This encodes CASSLLIGVNQETQYF.

V and J are TRBV7-2 and TRBJ1-6, with D uncertain. Trimming cost V 3 bases and J 6 bases, with 9 bases left between them. From germline, CDR1 is SGHTA and CDR2 FQGNSA. The CDR3 length is 14 residues. CDR3 sequence (DNA): TGTGCCAGCAGCTTCGGGAGGATTAATTCACCCCTCCACTTT. Translating gives CASSFGRINSPLHF.

The chain couples TRBV25-1 to TRBJ2-2, with no clear D. CDR3 length equals 14 residues. Trimming shortened V by 7 bases and J by 4 bases, and 13 bases separated the two germline ends. CDR1 MGHDK and CDR2 SYGVNS come from the germline V gene. DNA of the CDR3: TGTGCCAGCAAGGGTGGATCGGGCACCGGGGAGCTGTTTTTT. Translating gives CASKGGSGTGELFF.

The V and J genes are TRBV4-2 and TRBJ1-3; D may be TRBD1 (5 bases). The germline V and J ends were trimmed by 0 bases and 1 base, with 16 bases remaining between them. The V gene's germline CDR1 is LGHNA and CDR2 YNFKEQ. This CDR3 contains 18 residues. Written as DNA, the CDR3 is TGTGCCAGCAGCCAAGAGATACGATATAGGGGTTCTGGAAACACCATATATTTT. This sequence encodes CASSQEIRYRGSGNTIYF.

V is TRBV6-6 and J is TRBJ2-7; D may correspond to TRBD1 or TRBD2 (6 bases each). Trimming took off 6 bases at V and 3 bases at J, with 21 bases between the two ends. The CDR3 sequence is 16 residues long. Germline-derived CDR1 and CDR2 are MNHNY and SVGAGI (reference sequence). CDR3 DNA: TGTGCCAGCAGATCCCATAAAGGGGGGTTTATCTACGAGCAGTACTTC. Residues: CASRSHKGGFIYEQYF.

J is TRBJ2-2 and V is TRBV5-1; TRBD2 might be the D (5 bases). This CDR3 spans 16 amino acids. Germline lookup yields CDR1 SGHRS and CDR2 YFSETQ. V was trimmed by 4 bases and J by 5 bases, leaving 18 bases between them. The CDR3 nucleotides read TGCGCCAGCAGCCCCAGCCCCACCGGGGTGACCGGGGAGCTGTTTTTT. Protein product: CASSPSPTGVTGELFF.

The rearrangement uses TRBV11-3 and TRBJ1-1; D gene uncertain. The germline V gene encodes CDR1 SGHNT and CDR2 YENEEA. Trimming cost V 3 bases and J 0 bases, with 5 bases left between them. CDR3 size: 13 residues. The DNA for the CDR3 is TGTGCCAGCAGCTTGAGGGTGAACACTGAAGCTTTCTTT. This sequence encodes CASSLRVNTEAFF.

A single count supports this clone. The chain couples TRBV30 to TRBJ1-2; D is unresolved. The germline V gene has CDR1 GTSNPN and CDR2 SVGIG (reference sequence). With 1 base removed from V and 3 bases from J, the gap between germline ends came to 6 bases. The CDR3 is 12 residues long. The CDR3 spells CAWSAQHYGYTF. CDR3 bases: TGTGCCTGGAGTGCCCAGCACTATGGCTACACCTTC.